These 3 T cell receptor beta chains share one sample of origin, sequenced in a study of patients and donors after allogeneic stem cell transplantation. TCRdb analysed the RT-PCR reads with MiXCR anew, one entry per CDR3 protein. The sample carries about 960,000 distinct CDR3 sequences, more than 15% recorded once. Sequencing was done on a sample of blood, either unsorted or a sorted T cell fraction (not recorded which). These receptors originate from a human donor who was either an allogeneic HSCT recipient or a stem cell or donor lymphocyte infusion donor (not recorded which). It is not recorded whose cells these are; they may come from a transplant donor.

This chain's CDR3 is CASSRKTSRYNEQFF. The CDR3 region has the DNA TGCGCCAGCAGCCGAAAGACTAGCCGCTACAATGAGCAGTTCTTC. The rearrangement links TRBV5-1 to TRBJ2-1; 7 nucleotides line up with TRBD2. This CDR3 has 15 residues. Germline V gives CDR1 SGHRS, CDR2 YFSETQ. V dropped 4 bases and J dropped 3; count of bases not matched to a gene: 7.

V usage is TRBV20-1 and J usage is TRBJ2-7, with D perhaps TRBD1 or TRBD2 (5 bases each). Trimming took 5 bases from V and 5 from J, leaving 16 bases between them. The CDR3 spans 13 residues. Per the germline V gene, CDR1 is DFQATT and CDR2 is SNEGSKA (reference sequence). CDR3 region: CSASRGRANEQYF. Written as DNA, the CDR3 is TGCAGTGCTTCGAGGGGTCGCGCCAACGAGCAGTACTTC.

A note on this clonotype: A much larger clone sits a single nucleotide away, making a read error possible. The CDR3 bases are TGTGCCAGCAGTTATGACAACTACGAGCAGTACTTC. Its protein is CASSYDNYEQYF. V is TRBV6-6 and J is TRBJ2-7; the D is unclear. The CDR3 sequence is 12 residues long. In germline, CDR1 is MNHNY, CDR2 SVGAGI (reference sequence). V dropped 3 bases and J dropped 3 bases, with 6 bases sitting between them.